This TCR beta chain was identified during a study of breast tumors, draining lymph nodes, adjacent tissues (dated by TCRdb to 2016 to 2018). In the study overall: Breast cancer patients provided tumor, adjacent nontumor tissue and axillary lymph nodes, and the study compared the TCR beta repertoires across these three sources. The study was designed to assess the relationships and possible T-cell exchange between tumor, surrounding tissue and draining lymph node repertoires in human breast cancer.

The axillary draining lymph nodes of breast cancer patients were the source of the lymph node samples. TCRdb lists the instrument as Illumina HiSeq 2000. Multiplex PCR amplification was used to build the TCR beta chain libraries. High-throughput sequencing was used to analyze the amplified TCR beta chain products. TCRdb trimmed public reads at Q25 via fastp, called clones via MiXCR and kept in-frame beta chains. Every CDR3 protein is listed once, alongside the most common genes and DNA of its rows. This sample lists approximately 90,000 distinct CDR3 sequences; more than 25% were detected once. Of the sample, roughly 8.1% falls within the top ten clones. This clonotype was recorded many times. Its cognate antigen has yet to be identified. The record has no base qualities; no much larger clone is one base away. Paper-wide results and their limitations: Tumors showed preferential V and J gene usage, and their T-cell repertoire diversity fell below that of lymph nodes yet above that of nontumor tissue. In luminal-like breast cancer, tumor and nontumor tissue repertoires resembled each other significantly more than in basal-like breast cancer. The data were considered consistent with the idea that most tumor T cells come from the lymph node and then expand in tumor tissue. The conclusion that tumor T cells originate in lymph nodes was presented as consistent with a hypothesis rather than as directly demonstrated.

Trimming takes 0 bases from V and 4 bases from J, and the germline ends sit 18 bases apart. From its cysteine to its phenylalanine, the CDR3 spans 17 amino acids. Only the CDR3 portion is preserved as DNA: 51 bases, with reading frame beginning at the first base. Reading the germline V gene gives CDR1 LGHNA and CDR2 YSLEER. Recombination connected TRBV4-3 to TRBJ1-2; perhaps TRBD1 is the D gene, with 5 bases matching. This clonotype was sampled from a female donor with breast cancer. Some clones in this sample may be carry-over from other donors' samples. Input material: axillary lymph node tissue. The CDR3 has the sequence CASSQDLVAGTSYGYTF. The nucleotides read TGCGCCAGCAGCCAAGATCTGGTAGCGGGGACCAGCTATGGCTACACCTTC.